The present T cell receptor beta chain was sequenced within a study of blood T cells in healthy people across ages. In regard to this clonotype: This may be a read error, as it is one base from a much larger clone.

Germline lookup yields CDR1 SGHDN and CDR2 FVKESK. The CDR3 has 16 amino acids. Using a J-beta primer mix together with a sample-barcoded 5' primer, a second PCR was run for about 6 to 12 cycles. TCRdb analysed the 5' RACE reads with MiXCR anew, one entry per CDR3 protein. The sample consists of 900,000 to 950,000 distinct CDR3 sequences, 25% to 35% of them appearing once. Separately, the same data were catalogued under a study of T cells of mothers and their children.

Sequenced: blood. The sequence derives from a woman aged 40 to 49 in good health. The V and J genes are TRBV14 and TRBJ2-1; 12 nucleotides line up with TRBD2. The DNA of the CDR3 is TGTGCCGGCAGCCCCCTAGCGGGGGGGGTAGGGAATGAGCAGTTCTTC. Amino acid sequence: CAGSPLAGGVGNEQFF.